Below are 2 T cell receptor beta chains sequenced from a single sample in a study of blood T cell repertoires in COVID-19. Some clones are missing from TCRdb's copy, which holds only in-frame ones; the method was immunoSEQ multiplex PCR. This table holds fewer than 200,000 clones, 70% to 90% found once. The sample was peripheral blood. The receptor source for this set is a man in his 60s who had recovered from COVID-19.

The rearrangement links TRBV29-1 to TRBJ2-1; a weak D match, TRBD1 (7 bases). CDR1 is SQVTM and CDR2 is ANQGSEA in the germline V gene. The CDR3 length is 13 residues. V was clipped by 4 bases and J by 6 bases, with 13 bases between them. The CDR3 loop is CSVGRDSVNEQFF. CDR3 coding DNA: TGCAGCGTTGGGAGGGACAGCGTCAATGAGCAGTTCTTC.

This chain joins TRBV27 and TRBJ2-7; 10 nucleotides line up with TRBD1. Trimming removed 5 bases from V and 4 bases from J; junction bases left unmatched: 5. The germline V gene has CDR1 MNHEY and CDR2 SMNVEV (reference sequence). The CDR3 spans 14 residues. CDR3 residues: CASSKGTGEYEQYF. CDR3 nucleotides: TGTGCCAGCAGTAAGGGGACAGGGGAATACGAGCAGTACTTC.